This T cell receptor beta chain was sequenced in a study of T cell repertoires in aging, cancer and after chemotherapy. Study details: Donor ages fell into six groups from 30 or younger up to 70 or older. Notes on the study in general: Rebound thymic output was suggested by rising median generation probability during chemotherapy in each cancer cohort. Loss of evenness, beyond lost richness, contributed to age-related TCR diversity decline in cancer patients. Compared with age-matched healthy donors, untreated hematological or solid cancer patients showed higher blood TCR clonality.

TCR beta rearrangements were amplified from peripheral blood genomic DNA. The CDR3 contains 15 residues. With 3 bases removed from V and 5 bases from J, the gap between germline ends came to 13 bases. The germline V gene encodes CDR1 SEHNR and CDR2 FQNEAQ (reference sequence). Details on this clonotype: Its target is not known.

Rearranged V-D-J TRB sequences were amplified with a mixed TRB-A/B primer pool. TCRdb re-called the multiplex PCR reads through MiXCR, storing one row per CDR3 protein. Of around 2,500 distinct CDR3 sequences in the sample, roughly a quarter are singletons; the top ten hold 12%. The chain uses TRBV7-9 and TRBJ1-4; possibly TRBD1 for D (6 bases). This receptor was obtained from a human donor in good health. The sequencing sample was made of blood. The CDR3 DNA reads as TGTGCCAGCAGCTTCCTGACAGGAGGAAATGAAAAACTGTTTTTT. Amino acid sequence: CASSFLTGGNEKLFF.